This passage covers 9 T cell receptor beta chains from one sample sequenced in a study of early T cells in non-severe SARS-CoV-2 infection (dated by TCRdb to 2020 to 2023). Receptors were amplified or captured by 5' RACE. TCRdb shows the sequencer as NextSeq 500. TCRdb applied fastp at Q25 and MiXCR to the public reads, then kept only in-frame beta chains. Every distinct CDR3 protein forms one entry, paired with its most common genes and DNA. The sample includes tens of thousands of distinct CDR3 sequences, with 10% observed a single time. The top ten clonotypes cover 7% to 9% of the sample. Sequencing used whole blood, obtained at baseline. The receptors were gathered from an adult who was a healthcare worker with PCR-confirmed SARS-CoV-2 infection or an uninfected control (not recorded which).

The gene calls are TRBV11-2 and TRBJ2-6, with TRBD1 identical over 8 bases. The CDR3 covers 22 residues. Germline CDR1 SGHAT, CDR2 FQNNGV. The J segment lost 0 bases and the V segment lost 1 base, leaving 17 bases of the junction unmatched. The CDR3 spells CASSLVYFGLTGAISGANVLTF. The CDR3 DNA reads TGTGCCAGCAGCTTAGTTTATTTTGGCTTGACAGGGGCGATCTCTGGGGCCAACGTCCTGACTTTC. The variable domain in full, completed from reference TRBV11-2 and TRBJ2-6, reads EAGVAQSPRYKIIEKRQSVAFWCNPISGHATLYWYQQILGQGPKLLIQFQNNGVVDDSQLPKDRFSAERLKGVDSTLKIQPAKLEDSAVYLCASSLVYFGLTGAISGANVLTFGAGSRLTVL.

The sample holds many counts of this clonotype. The rearrangement joins TRBV2 to TRBJ2-2, with D perhaps TRBD1 (7 bases). This CDR3 region has 15 residues. The germline CDR1 and CDR2 sequences are SNHLY and FYNNEI. The V end was cut by 3 bases, the J end by 5 bases, with 13 bases between. The CDR3 sequence: CASSELAGGTGELFF. As DNA, the CDR3 is TGTGCCAGCAGTGAGCTGGCAGGGGGGACCGGGGAGCTGTTTTTT.

The chain links TRBV12-3 or TRBV12-4 to TRBJ1-1; D remains unclear. Trimming pared 6 bases from V and 0 bases from J, leaving 5 bases between. The CDR3 contains 12 residues. CDR3: CASRKMNTEAFF. In DNA, the CDR3 is TGTGCCAGCAGGAAAATGAACACTGAAGCTTTCTTT.

The genes are TRBV5-1 and TRBJ2-5; D gene unclear. CDR1 is SGHRS, CDR2 YFSETQ, per germline. The CDR3 spans 13 residues. V was pared by 4 bases and J by 7 bases, with 14 bases between. The CDR3 DNA reads as TGCGCCAGCAGCCCTTTCCTGGCCTCGACCCAGTACTTC. This codes for CASSPFLASTQYF.

This clonotype has at least ten counts. This rearrangement joins TRBV6-6 to TRBJ1-1; D is unresolved. Germline CDR1 reads MNHNY; CDR2 reads SVGAGI (reference sequence). V was pared by 8 bases and J by 0 bases, with 10 bases between. The CDR3 has 13 residues. The CDR3 spells CASGFFVNTEAFF. Here the CDR3 DNA reads TGTGCCAGCGGGTTTTTTGTGAACACTGAAGCTTTCTTT.

Many counts were recorded for this clonotype. The chain has TRBV7-8 and TRBJ1-1, with D possibly matching TRBD1 (6 bases). CDR3 length: 16 residues. CDR1 SGHVS and CDR2 FQNEAQ come from the germline V gene. The V end lost 1 base, the J end lost 0 bases, and 12 bases lay between the germline ends. CDR3 protein: CASSLEAGEMNTEAFF. CDR3 coding DNA: TGTGCCAGCAGCTTAGAGGCAGGGGAGATGAACACTGAAGCTTTCTTT.

The V and J genes are TRBV27 and TRBJ2-5, with 8 nucleotides matching TRBD2. The CDR3 is made up of 14 amino acids. Trimming removed 7 bases from V and 9 bases from J; junction bases left unmatched: 13. Per germline, CDR1 MNHEY and CDR2 SMNVEV (reference sequence). CDR3 protein: CASNHPGRGSAQYF. The CDR3 nucleotides read TGTGCCAGCAATCATCCCGGGAGGGGGTCCGCCCAGTACTTC.

The CDR3 nucleotides read TGTGCCATCAGTGAGTGGCGGGATGAGGGGACCCAGTACTTC. This encodes CAISEWRDEGTQYF. The V gene is TRBV10-3, the J gene TRBJ2-5, with D possibly being TRBD2 (6 bases). CDR3 length: 14 amino acids. V was clipped by 1 base and J by 7 bases, with 13 bases between them. The V gene's germline CDR1 is ENHRY and CDR2 SYGVKD.

This clonotype occurred a few times. The V and J genes are TRBV27 and TRBJ1-2; the D is unclear. The CDR3 consists of 14 residues. Germline CDR1 and CDR2: MNHEY and SMNVEV (reference sequence). V lost 6 bases, J lost 6 bases, and 17 bases lay in between. CDR3 coding DNA: TGTGCCAGCAGGAGCTTAAACACAAAACATGGCTACACCTTC. The encoded protein is CASRSLNTKHGYTF.